This record looks at one T cell receptor beta chain sequence and its context. The antigen is not known. These data originate in a study of cytomegalovirus exposure and HLA in healthy donors. Study outcomes and limitations: In vitro experiments confirmed that three CMV-associated chains were specific for CMV antigens. Usually a TCR sequence was rare, but some public TCRs were found in many donors. Associated with cytomegalovirus, according to the listing, were 164 TCR beta chains.

Donors came from a validation cohort of about 120 subjects, distinct from the first 666-subject cohort. The data were produced by immunoSEQ multiplex PCR, yet TCRdb's version contains in-frame clones alone and is incomplete. The data show 60,000 to 90,000 clones, just under 85% seen once. Material for sequencing was PBMCs. The clonotype was recovered from a young man in good health and CMV-seronegative.

This chain's CDR3 is CASSIDPTGGIGSAFF. The CDR3 DNA follows: TGTGCCAGTAGTATAGATCCGACAGGGGGCATAGGATCGGCTTTCTTT. The chain recombines TRBV19 with TRBJ1-1; 10 bases line up with TRBD1. The CDR3 extends over 16 amino acids. The germline V gene has CDR1 LNHDA and CDR2 SQIVND (reference sequence). V trimming: 0 bases; J trimming: 11 bases; junction bases outside the gene matches: 12.